The 26 T cell receptor beta chains below come from one sample, sequenced in a study of human T cells and chemical hapten exposure. Time point of the sample: patch test 2, 6 weeks after DPC sensitization. Treatment in this sample: therapeutic diphenylcyclopropenone sensitization with weekly scalp DPC. Unfractionated whole blood yielded total RNA. TCRdb re-called the RACE reads with MiXCR, one entry per CDR3 protein. Among around 42,000 distinct CDR3 sequences listed, roughly 10% were seen once. The specimen was whole blood, collected in connection with sensitization to the hapten diphenylcyclopropenone (DPC). The receptors here all came from a woman under 40 with alopecia areata. Some clones in this sample may be carry-over from other donors' samples.

This sequence joins TRBV5-1 and TRBJ2-7; D might be TRBD1 (6 bases). V gave up 4 bases and J gave up 4 bases, with 15 bases separating them. The CDR3 is 14 amino acids. Germline V gives CDR1 SGHRS, CDR2 YFSETQ. This CDR3 is CASSEQDSRYEQYF. Written as DNA, the CDR3 is TGCGCCAGCAGCGAACAGGACAGTCGGTACGAGCAGTACTTC.

The J gene is TRBJ2-5, the V gene TRBV28; 7 bases map to TRBD1. Germline CDR1 and CDR2: MDHEN and SYDVKM. V lost 6 bases to trimming and J lost 2 bases; unmatched junction nucleotides: 6. This CDR3 has 14 residues. The CDR3 loop reads CASSLTGRQETQYF. The CDR3 DNA follows: TGTGCCAGCAGCCTGACAGGGAGACAAGAGACCCAGTACTTC.

Many counts were recorded for this clonotype. V and J are TRBV6-5 and TRBJ1-6, with 9 bases identical to TRBD1. The CDR3 sequence is 17 residues long. CDR1 is MNHEY, CDR2 SVGAGI, per germline. Unmatched junction bases numbered 12, after V lost 5 bases and J lost 7 bases. CDR3 loop: CASSKSTGGARNSPLHF. DNA of the CDR3: TGTGCCAGCAGTAAATCCACAGGGGGCGCAAGGAATTCACCCCTCCACTTT.

This clonotype occurred a few times. This chain connects TRBV6-2 or TRBV6-3 to TRBJ2-1; possible D gene TRBD2, 6 bases. V was pared by 6 bases and J by 10 bases, with 13 bases between. The CDR3 is 12 amino acids. Germline V gives CDR1 MNHEY, CDR2 SVGEGT. This CDR3 is CASSPGGSEQFF. The CDR3 bases are TGTGCCAGCAGCCCCGGGGGAAGCGAGCAGTTCTTC.

Ten or more counts support this clonotype. The chain has TRBV20-1 and TRBJ2-7; 7 nucleotides match TRBD2. This CDR3 is 15 amino acids long. With V trimmed by 5 bases and J by 1 base, 11 bases remained unmatched. The germline V gene encodes CDR1 DFQATT and CDR2 SNEGSKA (reference sequence). This CDR3 is CSASGGRGLSYEQYF. The CDR3 DNA sequence: TGCAGTGCTTCTGGGGGGAGGGGCCTTTCCTACGAGCAGTACTTC.

This clonotype has more than one count but fewer than ten. The V gene is TRBV6-5, the J gene TRBJ1-3, with 8 nucleotides matching TRBD1. The germline V gene has CDR1 MNHEY and CDR2 SVGAGI. V was pared by 6 bases and J by 6 bases, with 7 bases of the junction left unmatched. CDR3 length equals 14 residues. CDR3 bases: TGTGCCAGCAGATCGACAGGGGACGAAAACACCATATATTTT. Translating gives CASRSTGDENTIYF.

V is TRBV18 and J is TRBJ2-1; 10 bases align to TRBD1. There are 16 residues in the CDR3. The ends lost 3 bases at V and 6 bases at J; junction bases unmatched: 8. CDR1 and CDR2 (germline): KGHSH, LQKENI. CDR3 in amino acids: CASSPGTGANSNEQFF. DNA of the CDR3: TGTGCCAGCTCACCGGGGACAGGGGCGAATTCCAATGAGCAGTTCTTC.

This clonotype was observed at least ten times. The chain has TRBV5-5 and TRBJ1-2; D may be TRBD1 (6 bases). The CDR3 length is 13 residues. Germline V lookup: CDR1 SGHKS, CDR2 YYEKEE (reference sequence). Trimming cost V 3 bases and J 7 bases, with 13 bases left between them. CDR3 sequence reads: CASSYLGAGGYTF. CDR3 nucleotide sequence: TGTGCCAGCAGCTACCTGGGGGCTGGTGGCTACACCTTC.

This chain joins TRBV4-2 and TRBJ2-2; D remains unclear. This CDR3 has 15 residues. The V gene's germline CDR1 is LGHNA and CDR2 YNFKEQ. With 0 bases removed from V and 4 bases from J, the gap between germline ends came to 9 bases. The CDR3 region is CASSQDPSITGELFF. The CDR3 nucleotides are TGTGCCAGCAGCCAAGATCCCTCCATCACCGGGGAGCTGTTTTTT.

This sequence joins TRBV7-3 and TRBJ2-3; 7 bases agree with TRBD1. This CDR3 is 15 amino acids long. V lost 5 bases, J lost 1 base, and 6 bases stayed unmatched. Germline CDR1 and CDR2: SGHTA and FQGTGA. The CDR3 DNA reads TGTGCCAGCAGCCTTCGAGGGGGCCGCACAGATACGCAGTATTTT. Its translation: CASSLRGGRTDTQYF.

In its sample, this clonotype was seen a few times. This chain links TRBV7-3 with TRBJ2-2, with D uncertain. This CDR3 has 13 amino acids. V was pared by 5 bases and J by 3 bases, with 7 bases between. CDR1 and CDR2 from the germline V gene are SGHTA and FQGTGA. The CDR3 is CASSPSYTGELFF. CDR3 bases: TGTGCCAGCAGCCCCTCCTACACCGGGGAGCTGTTTTTT.

This sequence joins TRBV7-3 and TRBJ2-3; 8 bases align to TRBD2. The germline CDR1 and CDR2 sequences are SGHTA and FQGTGA. The V gene end was trimmed by 1 base and the J gene end by 2 bases; junction bases not matched to a gene: 8. CDR3 length: 17 residues. The CDR3 loop is CASSLNRPSGSTDTQYF. The DNA of the CDR3 is TGTGCCAGCAGCTTAAACAGGCCTAGCGGGTCCACAGATACGCAGTATTTT.

V usage is TRBV10-2 and J usage is TRBJ2-7; tentative D call: TRBD1 (6 bases). Trimming took off 5 bases at V and 6 bases at J, with 14 bases between the two ends. Germline CDR1 is WSHSY and CDR2 is SAAADI. CDR3 length: 13 amino acids. CDR3 nucleotide sequence: TGCGCCAGCAGTACAGGGTTAGGGGGCGAGCAGTACTTC. Amino acids: CASSTGLGGEQYF.

This clonotype showed up many times. The rearrangement uses TRBV4-2 and TRBJ2-2; no reliable D call. With 0 bases removed from V and 0 bases from J, the gap between germline ends came to 8 bases. There are 16 residues in the CDR3. The germline gives CDR1 LGHNA, CDR2 YNFKEQ. The CDR3 reads CASSQELGSNTGELFF. For the CDR3, the DNA is TGTGCCAGCAGCCAAGAATTGGGGTCGAACACCGGGGAGCTGTTTTTT.

This clonotype was observed many times. The V and J genes are TRBV28 and TRBJ2-6, with TRBD1 as a possible D gene (6 bases). From germline, CDR1 is MDHEN and CDR2 SYDVKM. The V end lost 7 bases, the J end lost 0 bases, and 13 bases lay between the germline ends. The CDR3 runs 16 residues. CDR3 nucleotide sequence: TGTGCCAGCAACAGGGACGTATCCTCTGGGGCCAACGTCCTGACTTTC. Translation gives CASNRDVSSGANVLTF.

This clonotype was seen at least ten times. The chain carries TRBV5-1 and TRBJ1-1; 9 bases line up with TRBD1. The CDR3 loop spans 15 amino acids. The V gene end was trimmed by 4 bases and the J gene end by 0 bases; junction bases not matched to a gene: 4. Germline assignment: CDR1 SGHRS and CDR2 YFSETQ. The CDR3 coding sequence is TGCGCCAGCAGCCCCCGACAGGGGGTGAACACTGAAGCTTTCTTT. Translated: CASSPRQGVNTEAFF.

The chain joins TRBV6-5 to TRBJ2-7, with 7 nucleotides matching TRBD2. Germline V gene lookup returns CDR1 MNHEY and CDR2 SVGAGI. The V segment lost 4 bases and the J segment 3 bases; nucleotides outside the gene matches: 6. The CDR3 loop spans 14 amino acids. DNA of the CDR3: TGTGCCAGCAGTTCTCCCGGCGGGGGCTACGAGCAGTACTTC. Translating it yields CASSSPGGGYEQYF.

The chain recombines TRBV2 with TRBJ2-1; 10 nucleotides agree with TRBD2. V shed 8 bases, J shed 5 bases, and the junction held 3 bases outside the gene matches. Germline V gives CDR1 SNHLY, CDR2 FYNNEI. The CDR3 length is 13 residues. The CDR3 loop is CASGTSAHNEQFF. The CDR3 nucleotides read TGTGCCAGCGGGACTAGCGCCCACAATGAGCAGTTCTTC.

In its sample, this clonotype was seen many times. The V and J genes are TRBV5-4 and TRBJ2-3, with TRBD2 matching 12 bases. The germline V gene has CDR1 SGHNT and CDR2 YYREEE (reference sequence). The ends lost 3 bases at V and 12 bases at J; junction bases unmatched: 5. CDR3 length equals 13 residues. CDR3 DNA: TGTGCCAGCAGCTCCAGACTAGCGGGGGATCAGTATTTT. Its translation: CASSSRLAGDQYF.

The chain links TRBV5-1 to TRBJ2-4; D is tentatively TRBD1 or TRBD2 (5 bases each). The CDR3 runs 14 residues. In germline, CDR1 is SGHRS, CDR2 YFSETQ. The V end lost 3 bases, the J end lost 4 bases, and 11 bases lay between the germline ends. The CDR3 protein is CASSSGTAKNIQYF. The CDR3, as DNA: TGCGCCAGCAGCTCCGGGACGGCAAAAAACATTCAGTACTTC.

In this sample, this clonotype turned up a few times. CDR3 nucleotides: TGCAGCGTTGAAGATCCGGGGGGCTTGGACACTGAAGCTTTCTTT. Protein sequence: CSVEDPGGLDTEAFF. The rearrangement joins TRBV29-1 to TRBJ1-1; possibly TRBD1 for D (6 bases). V was clipped by 0 bases and J by 3 bases, with 14 bases between them. This CDR3 region has 15 residues. In germline, CDR1 is SQVTM, CDR2 ANQGSEA. Full variable domain (outside the CDR3, taken from reference TRBV29-1 and TRBJ1-1): SAVISQKPSRDICQRGTSLTIQCQVDSQVTMMFWYRQQPGQSLTLIATANQGSEATYESGFVIDKFPISRPNLTFSTLTVSNMSPEDSSIYLCSVEDPGGLDTEAFFGQGTRLTVV.

V usage is TRBV15 and J usage is TRBJ2-3, with D possibly TRBD1 on 5 matching bases. CDR1 is LNHNV, CDR2 YYDKDF, per germline (reference sequence). Trimming removed 5 bases from V and 2 bases from J, with 11 bases in between. The length of the CDR3 is 14 residues. CDR3: CATSLGPNTDTQYF. In DNA form, the CDR3 reads TGTGCCACCAGCCTGGGGCCCAACACAGATACGCAGTATTTT.

This clonotype was detected only a few times. The V gene is TRBV28, the J gene TRBJ1-5; D unclear. V was shortened by 6 bases and J by 4 bases, with 13 bases between the two germline ends. Germline CDR1 is MDHEN and CDR2 is SYDVKM. The CDR3 runs 14 residues. The DNA of the CDR3 is TGTGCCAGCAGCGGAAGGGCCCCAAATCAGCCCCAGCATTTT. Translation gives CASSGRAPNQPQHF.

There are a few counts of this clonotype. V gene TRBV12-3 or TRBV12-4 combines with J gene TRBJ2-6, with D tentatively TRBD2 (5 bases). The CDR3 sequence is 15 residues long. Trimming pared 5 bases from V and 2 bases from J, leaving 10 bases between. In nucleotides, the CDR3 is TGTGCCAGCAGTCGGGGAAAGGCTGGGGCCAACGTCCTGACTTTC. The encoded protein is CASSRGKAGANVLTF.

The genes are TRBV28 and TRBJ1-2, with 9 bases lining up with TRBD1. The CDR3 runs to 14 residues. The germline CDR1 and CDR2 sequences are MDHEN and SYDVKM. V was clipped by 5 bases and J by 5 bases; unmatched bases: 6. CDR3 bases: TGTGCCAGCAGTATTCCGGGACAGGGTTATGGCTACACCTTC. It yields the protein CASSIPGQGYGYTF.

This clonotype was counted between two and nine times. The chain has TRBV29-1 and TRBJ2-3; D is possibly TRBD1 (5 bases). Germline V gene data show CDR1 as SQVTM and CDR2 as ANQGSEA. Trimming took off 0 bases at V and 5 bases at J, with 6 bases between the two ends. CDR3 size: 12 residues. This CDR3 is CSVEDQGDTQYF. The DNA for the CDR3 is TGCAGCGTTGAAGACCAGGGAGATACGCAGTATTTT.